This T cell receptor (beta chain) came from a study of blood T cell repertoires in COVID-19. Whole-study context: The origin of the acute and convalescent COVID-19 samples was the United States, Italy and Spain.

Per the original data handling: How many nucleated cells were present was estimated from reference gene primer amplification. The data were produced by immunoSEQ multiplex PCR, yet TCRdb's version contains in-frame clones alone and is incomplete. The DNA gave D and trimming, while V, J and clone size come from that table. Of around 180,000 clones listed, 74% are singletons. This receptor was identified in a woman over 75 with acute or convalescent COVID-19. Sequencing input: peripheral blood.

CDR3 loop: CASSWDRGQSPLHF. The CDR3 DNA follows: TGTGCCAGCAGCTGGGACAGGGGGCAATCACCCCTCCACTTT. V and J are TRBV7-9 and TRBJ1-6; TRBD1 matches 12 bases. Germline assignment: CDR1 SEHNR and CDR2 FQNEAQ (reference sequence). V was clipped by 4 bases and J by 10 bases; unmatched bases: 2. The CDR3 has 14 residues.